This T cell receptor beta chain appears in the sequencing data of a study of T-cell reconstitution after alpha-beta-depleted transplantation in children. This clonotype was detected ten times or more. During its preparation, the TCRbeta library received unique molecular identifiers. Via MiXCR, TCRdb re-called the PCR reads, giving one row per CDR3 protein. The sample lists 200,000 to 250,000 distinct CDR3 sequences; 9.7% were seen once. The V gene's germline CDR1 is SNHLY and CDR2 FYNNEI. The CDR3 extends over 13 amino acids. The V and J ends lost 8 bases and 4 bases respectively, with 12 bases between them.

The chain carries TRBV2 and TRBJ2-1, with D unresolved. The source is a human donor who donated a stem cell graft to a child with SCID. This material consisted of PBMCs from the stem cell graft donor, taken from the stem cell graft. For the CDR3, the DNA is TGTGCCAGCGGGGTGGACCCTTACAATGAGCAGTTCTTC. Its protein is CASGVDPYNEQFF.